Described below is a single TCR beta chain sequence and its context. Isolated RNA was reverse transcribed in full, so expressed TCRB transcripts were sequenced. Data came from immunoSEQ multiplex PCR; TCRdb stores just in-frame clones and leaves some out. Among more than 300,000 clones listed, under 8.5% were seen once. V lost 4 bases and J 4 bases, leaving 17 bases between the germline ends. CDR1 is SGHTS and CDR2 is YDEGEE in the germline V gene. The CDR3 is made up of 16 amino acids. The data stem from a study of beta chain features in type 1 diabetes. The chain is built from TRBV5-8 and TRBJ2-2; tentatively, D is TRBD1 or TRBD2 (6 bases each). The sample comprised central memory CD4+ T cells from blood. This TCR derives from a woman between 18 and 29 years old in good health. The CDR3 DNA reads as TGTGCCAGCAGCCTGTTAGGGGGAGGTCCCACCGGGGAGCTGTTTTTT. It encodes CASSLLGGGPTGELFF.